The 22 T cell receptor beta chains below come from one sample, sequenced in a study of response to subunit inactivated influenza vaccine. TCRdb redid the calling of the RT-PCR reads with MiXCR, one entry per CDR3 protein. The sample holds about 500,000 distinct CDR3 sequences, approximately 15% seen once. The sample was CD4+ T cells sorted from PBMCs, taken roughly 24 months after vaccination. The receptors stem from a man between 50 and 69 years old who received an inactivated influenza vaccine.

This clonotype has a handful of counts. The V call is TRBV12-3 or TRBV12-4, the J call TRBJ1-4, with unresolved D. V was shortened by 0 bases and J by 7 bases, with 9 bases between the two germline ends. The CDR3 has 14 amino acids. The CDR3 DNA reads TGTGCCAGCAGTTTAGCTTTTTCGGGTGAAAAACTGTTTTTT. This encodes CASSLAFSGEKLFF.

This clonotype has more than one count but fewer than ten. This chain links TRBV12-3 or TRBV12-4 with TRBJ2-5; 7 positions match TRBD2. The CDR3 is 15 amino acids. V lost 0 bases, J lost 2 bases, and 3 bases stayed unmatched. The CDR3 spells CASSLAGREQETQYF. CDR3 nucleotide sequence: TGTGCCAGCAGTTTAGCGGGGAGGGAGCAAGAGACCCAGTACTTC.

This clonotype was counted many times. The chain joins TRBV13 to TRBJ1-4; perhaps TRBD1 as D (5 bases). Per germline, CDR1 PRHDT and CDR2 FYEKMQ (reference sequence). The V gene lost 7 bases and the J gene lost 6 bases, with 15 bases spanning the gap. This CDR3 comprises 14 residues. The CDR3 DNA is TGTGCCAGCACCCTTGGAGGGGCACATGAAAAACTGTTTTTT. Encoded protein: CASTLGGAHEKLFF.

The CDR3 DNA reads TGTGCCAGCAGTTACGGTAGCGTGGACACTGAAGCTTTCTTT. Its protein is CASSYGSVDTEAFF. The V and J genes are TRBV6-5 and TRBJ1-1; D call uncertain. This CDR3 is built from 14 residues. With 2 bases removed from V and 3 bases from J, the gap between germline ends came to 10 bases. Germline V gene lookup returns CDR1 MNHEY and CDR2 SVGAGI.

This clonotype showed up just a few times. V is TRBV29-1 and J is TRBJ2-1, with D unclear. The CDR3 totals 12 residues. The germline gives CDR1 SQVTM, CDR2 ANQGSEA. Deletions cut 4 bases from V and 4 bases from J, with 8 bases between. CDR3 in amino acids: CSVAPKYNEQFF. DNA for the CDR3: TGCAGCGTTGCCCCGAAGTACAATGAGCAGTTCTTC.

This clonotype has a handful of counts. Its ends do not fully match the called genes, so a read error is possible. The chain couples TRBV12-3 or TRBV12-4 to TRBJ1-1; 7 bases align to TRBD1. There are 10 residues in the CDR3. The CDR3: CASGTAEAFF. Here the CDR3 DNA reads TGTGCCAGCGGGACAGCTGAGGCTTTCTTT.

J is TRBJ2-2 and V is TRBV27; D is unclear. The CDR3 loop spans 16 amino acids. V lost 0 bases and J lost 1, with 9 bases in between. Per the germline V gene, CDR1 is MNHEY and CDR2 is SMNVEV (reference sequence). The CDR3 loop reads CASSLSGSGNTGELFF. DNA of the CDR3: TGTGCCAGCAGTTTATCGGGGTCAGGGAACACCGGGGAGCTGTTTTTT.

The gene calls are TRBV3-1 and TRBJ2-1; 10 nucleotides match TRBD1. Germline lookup yields CDR1 LGHDT and CDR2 YNNKEL (reference sequence). With V trimmed by 2 bases and J by 6 bases, 4 bases remained unmatched. This CDR3 is built from 15 residues. This CDR3 reads CASSQPGQGRNEQFF. In nucleotides, the CDR3 is TGTGCCAGCAGCCAACCGGGACAGGGGCGCAATGAGCAGTTCTTC.

In its sample, this clonotype was seen a few times. The V call is TRBV2, the J call TRBJ2-1; D is possibly TRBD1 (6 bases). The CDR3 contains 15 residues. The V end was cut by 7 bases, the J end by 7 bases, with 20 bases between. Germline V gene sequence: CDR1 SNHLY, CDR2 FYNNEI. The CDR3 loop is CASTSQGAPGNEQFF. The CDR3 coding sequence is TGTGCCAGCACCTCACAGGGCGCCCCGGGGAATGAGCAGTTCTTC.

The V gene is TRBV6-1, the J gene TRBJ1-6, with D uncertain. The CDR3 contains 14 residues. V shed 5 bases and J shed 7 bases, with 12 bases lying between them. Germline lookup yields CDR1 MNHNS and CDR2 SASEGT. The CDR3 spells CASSPPGQNSPLHF. In DNA, the CDR3 is TGTGCCAGCAGTCCACCTGGTCAGAATTCACCCCTCCACTTT.

The rearrangement uses TRBV7-8 and TRBJ2-3; 8 nucleotides match TRBD2. The CDR3 covers 15 residues. The V and J ends lost 3 bases and 0 bases, in that order; junction bases with no gene match: 2. The germline V gene encodes CDR1 SGHVS and CDR2 FQNEAQ. The CDR3 DNA follows: TGTGCCAGCAGCTTTCCGGGGGGGAGCACAGATACGCAGTATTTT. Its translation is CASSFPGGSTDTQYF.

The chain couples TRBV3-1 to TRBJ2-5; weak D call: TRBD2 (6 bases). The CDR3 is made up of 18 amino acids. Trimming removed 5 bases from V and 1 base from J, with 23 bases in between. CDR1 is LGHDT and CDR2 is YNNKEL in the germline V gene (reference sequence). In DNA form, the CDR3 reads TGTGCCAGCAGCAAGCCGGGGTCTGGGACTCGCGGCCAAGAGACCCAGTACTTC. This translates into CASSKPGSGTRGQETQYF.

The table lists this clonotype with a few counts. The chain couples TRBV27 to TRBJ2-5; 10 nucleotides match TRBD1. Germline assignment: CDR1 MNHEY and CDR2 SMNVEV (reference sequence). The V gene end was trimmed by 5 bases and the J gene end by 5 bases; junction bases not matched to a gene: 8. CDR3 size: 15 residues. The CDR3 region has the DNA TGTGCCAGCAGTCCCCCCGACAGGGGGCCGGAGACCCAGTACTTC. Translated, it gives CASSPPDRGPETQYF.

V gene TRBV25-1 combines with J gene TRBJ2-6; 7 bases fit TRBD1. Unmatched junction bases numbered 6, after V lost 4 bases and J lost 0 bases. Germline values: CDR1 MGHDK, CDR2 SYGVNS. The CDR3 is 17 amino acids. The CDR3: CASSVVRQGSGANVLTF. The CDR3 DNA sequence: TGTGCCAGCAGTGTTGTACGACAGGGCTCTGGGGCCAACGTCCTGACTTTC.

This clonotype has just a few counts. This chain joins TRBV20-1 and TRBJ2-7, with TRBD2 matching over 7 bases. CDR1 and CDR2 from the germline V gene are DFQATT and SNEGSKA (reference sequence). Trimming at V came to 7 bases and at J to 0 bases, leaving 9 bases not matched to a gene. The CDR3 sequence is 14 residues long. Here the CDR3 DNA reads TGCAGTGGGCTTGATCCTAGCGGCTCCTACGAGCAGTACTTC. Encoded protein: CSGLDPSGSYEQYF.

The chain combines TRBV4-3 with TRBJ2-2; D uncertain. From germline, CDR1 is LGHNA and CDR2 YSLEER. The length of the CDR3 is 14 residues. V dropped 4 bases and J dropped 6 bases, with 12 bases sitting between them. Written as DNA, the CDR3 is TGCGCCAGCAGCCCCCTCTTGGGCGCCGGGGAGCTGTTTTTT. It translates to CASSPLLGAGELFF.

J is TRBJ2-1 and V is TRBV20-1, with 11 bases lining up with TRBD2. J lost 10 bases, V lost 0 bases, and 14 bases had no gene match. Germline V CDR1 and CDR2: DFQATT, SNEGSKA (reference sequence). CDR3 length: 17 residues. The CDR3 loop is CSARDRPGTSGPREQFF. The CDR3 bases are TGCAGTGCTAGAGATCGCCCCGGGACTAGCGGCCCCCGGGAGCAGTTCTTC.

This chain joins TRBV27 and TRBJ2-2; 8 bases fit TRBD1. The CDR3 has 17 residues. V shed 2 bases, J shed 0 bases, and the junction held 5 bases outside the gene matches. The germline V gene encodes CDR1 MNHEY and CDR2 SMNVEV (reference sequence). The CDR3 DNA reads TGTGCCAGCAGTTTAAGGGAACAGGGGGCGAACACCGGGGAGCTGTTTTTT. It codes for CASSLREQGANTGELFF.

The chain joins TRBV20-1 to TRBJ1-2; D gene unclear. The germline V gene has CDR1 DFQATT and CDR2 SNEGSKA (reference sequence). This CDR3 has 12 amino acids. Trimming removed 4 bases at V and 2 bases at J, with 8 bases between. Here the CDR3 DNA reads TGCAGTGCTACTCCGCGGAACTATGGCTACACCTTC. It translates to CSATPRNYGYTF.

In this sample, this clonotype turned up a few times. The chain couples TRBV12-3 or TRBV12-4 to TRBJ2-1; possible D gene TRBD1, 5 bases. The CDR3 runs 12 residues. V was pared by 2 bases and J by 8 bases, with 7 bases between. The CDR3 bases are TGTGCCAGCAGTTTACTAGGGGATGAGCAGTTCTTC. Translating it yields CASSLLGDEQFF.

This chain joins TRBV15 and TRBJ1-4; weak D call: TRBD1 (5 bases). The CDR3 consists of 16 residues. Trimming pared 2 bases from V and 5 bases from J, leaving 15 bases between. In germline, CDR1 is LNHNV, CDR2 YYDKDF (reference sequence). The CDR3, as DNA: TGTGCCACCAGCAGATCGCCCCAGGGACGGAATGAAAAACTGTTTTTT. It yields the protein CATSRSPQGRNEKLFF.

V is TRBV3-1 and J is TRBJ1-1; the D gene is possibly TRBD1 (5 bases). V lost 4 bases to trimming and J lost 2 bases, with 20 bases between them. The CDR3 spans 17 residues. Germline values: CDR1 LGHDT, CDR2 YNNKEL (reference sequence). CDR3 sequence: CASSRPPWRGANTEAFF. CDR3 nucleotides: TGTGCCAGCAGCCGACCCCCATGGCGAGGGGCAAACACTGAAGCTTTCTTT.